Listed here are 27 T cell receptor beta chains from one sample, sequenced in a study of CD8 T cells in Susac syndrome. Random hexamers were used to reverse transcribe the RNA input (about 0.5 to 1 ug). TCRdb reprocessed the immunoSEQ multiplex PCR reads via MiXCR and lists one record per CDR3 protein. The table shows roughly 88,000 distinct CDR3 sequences, with roughly 96% occurring only once. Sample: CD8+ T cells from PBMCs. All receptors derive from a human donor with Susac syndrome.

The chain is built from TRBV5-1 and TRBJ2-2; D unresolved. The germline gives CDR1 SGHRS, CDR2 YFSETQ. The V end was cut by 1 base, the J end by 4 bases, with 11 bases between. This CDR3 contains 15 residues. The CDR3 sequence: CASSLSSSFTGELFF. DNA of the CDR3: TGCGCCAGCAGCTTGAGTTCCAGTTTCACCGGGGAGCTGTTTTTT. Full variable domain (outside the CDR3, taken from reference TRBV5-1 and TRBJ2-2): KAGVTQTPRYLIKTRGQQVTLSCSPISGHRSVSWYQQTPGQGLQFLFEYFSETQRNKGNFPGRFSGRQFSNSRSEMNVSTLELGDSALYLCASSLSSSFTGELFFGEGSRLTVL.

This clonotype has only one observation. The rearrangement links TRBV27 to TRBJ2-7, with unresolved D. Germline CDR1 is MNHEY and CDR2 is SMNVEV (reference sequence). The CDR3 spans 17 residues. Trimming took off 6 bases at V and 6 bases at J, with 27 bases between the two ends. The CDR3 coding sequence is TGTGCCAGCAGCCCGGCTGCTGAGATACTCTCGTCCCGCGAGCAGTACGTC. As protein: CASSPAAEILSSREQYV.

CDR3 sequence (DNA): TGTGCCAGCAGCTCCGGACTGTTTGATACGCAGTATTTT. It codes for CASSSGLFDTQYF. The chain links TRBV11-3 to TRBJ2-3, with TRBD2 as a possible D gene (5 bases). The CDR3 totals 13 residues. The germline V and J ends were trimmed by 4 bases and 6 bases, with 11 bases remaining between them. CDR1 is SGHNT, CDR2 YENEEA, per germline.

The chain recombines TRBV30 with TRBJ2-1; TRBD2 aligns across 8 bases. The CDR3 runs 14 residues. V lost 1 base to trimming and J lost 6 bases; unmatched junction nucleotides: 5. Germline V gene sequence: CDR1 GTSNPN, CDR2 SVGIG (reference sequence). This CDR3 is CAWSAITSGNEQFF. CDR3 nucleotides: TGTGCCTGGAGTGCGATCACTAGCGGCAATGAGCAGTTCTTC.

The chain employs TRBV7-2 and TRBJ2-7; TRBD2 agrees at 12 bases. CDR3 length: 19 amino acids. Looked up from germline, CDR1 is SGHTA and CDR2 is FQGNSA. V lost 0 bases and J lost 4; bases outside the gene matches: 13. Written as DNA, the CDR3 is TGTGCCAGCAGCTTAGCCCTGGATATTCTAGCGGGAGGGTCTTACGAGCAGTACTTC. Encoded protein: CASSLALDILAGGSYEQYF.

V and J are TRBV19 and TRBJ2-7; a weak D match, TRBD2 (6 bases). CDR3 length: 15 residues. The V end was cut by 3 bases, the J end by 1 base, with 13 bases between. Germline V gives CDR1 LNHDA, CDR2 SQIVND (reference sequence). CDR3 loop: CASSMEGRASYEQYV. CDR3 sequence (DNA): TGTGCCAGTAGTATGGAGGGTCGGGCGTCCTACGAGCAGTACGTC.

The V and J genes are TRBV5-1 and TRBJ2-1; D not resolved. The CDR3 contains 15 residues. Germline CDR1 and CDR2: SGHRS and YFSETQ. V shed 6 bases and J shed 1 base, with 14 bases lying between them. CDR3 region: CASKPTDWSYNEQFF. The DNA for the CDR3 is TGCGCCAGCAAGCCGACTGATTGGTCCTACAATGAGCAGTTCTTC.

The rearrangement joins TRBV7-2 to TRBJ2-5; D gene uncertain. The CDR3 runs to 14 residues. CDR1 and CDR2 (germline): SGHTA, FQGNSA. Trimming removed 1 base from V and 3 bases from J, with 9 bases in between. The CDR3 loop reads CASSLVQTKETQYF. DNA of the CDR3: TGTGCCAGCAGCTTAGTCCAGACGAAAGAGACCCAGTACTTC.

V usage is TRBV20-1 and J usage is TRBJ2-5, with D possibly TRBD2 on 6 matching bases. With 1 base removed from V and 5 bases from J, the gap between germline ends came to 11 bases. Looked up from germline, CDR1 is DFQATT and CDR2 is SNEGSKA (reference sequence). There are 13 residues in the CDR3. The CDR3 sequence: CSARGGGSETQYF. The DNA for the CDR3 is TGCAGTGCTAGAGGAGGAGGGTCTGAGACCCAGTACTTC.

V gene TRBV28 combines with J gene TRBJ2-2; D is ambiguous. Trimming took 3 bases from V and 4 from J, leaving 6 bases between them. The CDR3 consists of 13 residues. Germline assignment: CDR1 MDHEN and CDR2 SYDVKM. CDR3 DNA sequence: TGTGCCAGCAGTTTTAGGGCCACCGGGGAGCTGTTTTTT. It specifies CASSFRATGELFF.

CDR3 sequence: CASSQDLGADYNEQFF. In DNA form, the CDR3 reads TGTGCCAGCAGCCAAGATCTGGGAGCGGACTACAATGAGCAGTTCTTC. This sequence joins TRBV4-2 and TRBJ2-1, with TRBD2 as a possible D gene (5 bases). V shed 0 bases and J shed 3 bases, with 12 bases lying between them. CDR3 length: 16 amino acids. Germline V CDR1 and CDR2: LGHNA, YNFKEQ.

The chain joins TRBV7-3 to TRBJ2-3; D uncertain. The CDR3 is 18 residues long. In germline, CDR1 is SGHTA, CDR2 FQGTGA. V lost 0 bases, J lost 1 base, and 17 bases lay in between. Here the CDR3 reads CASSLTPLGSWRTDTQYF. The CDR3 DNA reads as TGTGCCAGCAGCTTAACCCCCTTAGGGTCCTGGCGCACAGATACGCAGTATTTT.

This CDR3 reads CAWRRGNTEAFF. DNA of the CDR3: TGTGCCTGGAGGAGGGGGAACACTGAAGCTTTCTTT. This chain connects TRBV30 to TRBJ1-1, with D possibly TRBD1 on 5 matching bases. The CDR3 runs to 12 residues. Germline loops: CDR1 GTSNPN, CDR2 SVGIG (reference sequence). Trimming removed 3 bases at V and 1 base at J, with 6 bases between.

The chain has TRBV20-1 and TRBJ1-1; 7 bases agree with TRBD1. This CDR3 comprises 13 residues. Germline CDR1 DFQATT, CDR2 SNEGSKA (reference sequence). Here the CDR3 DNA reads TGCTCCCTCTACACAGGGGTGAACACTGAAGCTTTCTTT. This gives the protein CSLYTGVNTEAFF.

V and J are TRBV29-1 and TRBJ2-1; TRBD1 aligns across 8 bases. The CDR3 contains 17 residues. The junction had 14 bases not matched to a gene; V was cut back by 0 bases and J by 7 bases. CDR1 and CDR2 from the germline V gene are SQVTM and ANQGSEA. Here the CDR3 DNA reads TGCAGCGTTGAAGAAGAGGTGGACAGGGAGGTGGGAAATGAGCAGTTCTTC. Residues: CSVEEEVDREVGNEQFF.

The V call is TRBV4-3, the J call TRBJ2-3; 9 bases align to TRBD1. This CDR3 has 15 residues. The V segment lost 0 bases and the J segment 6 bases; nucleotides outside the gene matches: 4. Germline assignment: CDR1 LGHNA and CDR2 YSLEER. The chain's CDR3 is CASSQEGQGYDTQYF. In DNA, the CDR3 is TGCGCCAGCAGCCAAGAGGGACAGGGTTACGATACGCAGTATTTT.

The chain is built from TRBV20-1 and TRBJ2-7; D is unresolved. V lost 0 bases and J 4 bases, leaving 4 bases between the germline ends. The CDR3 sequence is 11 residues long. Per germline, CDR1 DFQATT and CDR2 SNEGSKA (reference sequence). The CDR3 bases are TGCAGTGCTAGAGACAAATACGAGCAGTACGTC. It codes for CSARDKYEQYV.

The chain employs TRBV4-3 and TRBJ1-2; D may be TRBD1 (5 bases). Looked up from germline, CDR1 is LGHNA and CDR2 is YSLEER. The CDR3 has 14 residues. V was cut by 1 base and J by 8 bases, with 14 bases left in between. The CDR3 loop is CASSQGPAGLGYTF. The CDR3 region has the DNA TGCGCCAGCAGCCAAGGTCCGGCAGGGCTAGGCTACACCTTC.

The V gene is TRBV15, the J gene TRBJ2-1; D possibly uses TRBD1 or TRBD2 (5 bases each). Per germline, CDR1 LNHNV and CDR2 YYDKDF (reference sequence). This CDR3 contains 14 residues. V dropped 1 base and J dropped 9 bases, with 13 bases sitting between them. CDR3 amino acids: CATSRVEGITEQFF. CDR3 sequence (DNA): TGTGCCACCAGCAGAGTCGAGGGGATCACTGAGCAGTTCTTC.

The count of this clonotype is one. The chain links TRBV13 to TRBJ2-5, with 14 bases lining up with TRBD2. This CDR3 has 17 amino acids. Losses at the gene ends were 4 bases for V and 5 bases for J; bases not matched to a gene: 9. CDR1 and CDR2 (germline): PRHDT, FYEKMQ (reference sequence). The CDR3 DNA sequence: TGTGCCAGCAGCTCGGCGACTAGCGGGGGGGTCTTGGAGACCCAGTACTTC. Translated: CASSSATSGGVLETQYF.

The chain couples TRBV12-3 or TRBV12-4 to TRBJ2-7, with D uncertain. V lost 6 bases, J lost 7 bases, and 16 bases lay in between. The CDR3 has 13 amino acids. CDR3 bases: TGTGCCAGCAGCTTTGGCGATCCTGGGGAGCAGTACTTC. Its translation: CASSFGDPGEQYF.

The chain employs TRBV20-1 and TRBJ2-7; D gene unclear. V was shortened by 2 bases and J by 7 bases, with 18 bases between the two germline ends. The CDR3 is 14 amino acids. Germline loops: CDR1 DFQATT, CDR2 SNEGSKA (reference sequence). The CDR3 DNA reads as TGCAGTGCTAGACGCCATGACACGTCCTGGGAGCAGTACTTC. Protein sequence: CSARRHDTSWEQYF.

This clonotype was recorded only once. The chain recombines TRBV20-1 with TRBJ2-5; D could derive from TRBD1 or TRBD2 (5 bases each). Germline V gene sequence: CDR1 DFQATT, CDR2 SNEGSKA (reference sequence). CDR3 size: 12 residues. Trimming removed 4 bases at V and 7 bases at J, with 13 bases between. This CDR3 reads CSAMRGEGTQYF. For the CDR3, the DNA is TGCAGTGCTATGAGGGGAGAGGGGACCCAGTACTTC.

V usage is TRBV5-4 and J usage is TRBJ2-4, with D possibly being TRBD1 or TRBD2 (5 bases each). Trimming stripped 0 bases from V and 2 bases from J, with 12 bases between. This CDR3 has 16 residues. Germline-derived CDR1 and CDR2 are SGHNT and YYREEE (reference sequence). The DNA of the CDR3 is TGTGCCAGCAGCTTGGAGGGGACGACGACCAAAAACATTCAGTACTTC. Translation gives CASSLEGTTTKNIQYF.

About this clonotype itself: Likely a read error: the CDR3 ends without its conserved phenylalanine or tryptophan. J is TRBJ2-6 and V is TRBV5-1, with TRBD1 as a possible D gene (5 bases). This CDR3 has 15 amino acids. The germline V gene encodes CDR1 SGHRS and CDR2 YFSETQ. Trimming cost V 5 bases and J 2 bases, with 11 bases left between them. The CDR3, as DNA: TGCGCCAGCAGACCAAGGGGAACTGGGGCCAACGTCCTGACTCTC. Protein sequence: CASRPRGTGANVLTL.

V and J are TRBV20-1 and TRBJ2-1; TRBD1 matches 8 bases. CDR3 length: 12 amino acids. From germline, CDR1 is DFQATT and CDR2 SNEGSKA (reference sequence). V dropped 4 bases and J dropped 8; count of bases not matched to a gene: 4. As DNA, the CDR3 is TGCAGTGCTAAGGGCAGGGGGCATGAGCAGTTCTTC. Protein: CSAKGRGHEQFF.

The gene calls are TRBV28 and TRBJ2-5, with 9 bases matching TRBD2. Trimming at V came to 4 bases and at J to 2 bases, leaving 23 bases not matched to a gene. Per the germline V gene, CDR1 is MDHEN and CDR2 is SYDVKM. The CDR3 has 21 amino acids. The CDR3 coding sequence is TGTGCCAGCAGTTGGAGGGAACCCTCGGTCTTAGCGGGAGACTTACAAGAGACCCAGTACTTC. This gives the protein CASSWREPSVLAGDLQETQYF. The entire variable domain, with the rest obtained from reference TRBV28 and TRBJ2-5, is as follows: DVKVTQSSRYLVKRTGEKVFLECVQDMDHENMFWYRQDPGLGLRLIYFSYDVKMKEKGDIPEGYSVSREKKERFSLILESASTNQTSMYLCASSWREPSVLAGDLQETQYFGPGTRLLVL.